The 8 T cell receptor beta chains below were found in one sample sequenced in a study of T cells in Graves' hyperthyroidism and ophthalmopathy. The TCR beta CDR3 regions underwent amplification using RNA transcripts as the source. A first-round RT-PCR of the TCR CDR3 used the HTBI primer set. TCRdb re-derived calls from the multiplex PCR reads in MiXCR, one entry per CDR3 protein. The table records hundreds of thousands of distinct CDR3 sequences, over 15% of them present only once. Sequenced: blood. The receptors were gathered from a woman between 18 and 30 years old with Graves' ophthalmopathy.

This clonotype was recorded many times. The rearrangement joins TRBV6-1 to TRBJ2-7; 11 nucleotides match TRBD1. The germline CDR1 and CDR2 sequences are MNHNS and SASEGT. V was clipped by 5 bases and J by 2 bases; unmatched bases: 5. The CDR3 runs 15 residues. The CDR3 nucleotides read TGTGCCAGCAGTTCCTCGGGACAGGGGGCCTACGAGCAGTACTTC. Translation: CASSSSGQGAYEQYF.

As for this clonotype: An end of the junction differs from the germline gene, which may be a read error. The genes are TRBV4-1 and TRBJ2-6; D possibly corresponds to TRBD1 (7 bases). The CDR3 is 19 amino acids. Germline CDR1 and CDR2: MGHRA and YSYEKL. CDR3 bases: TGCGCCAACAGCCAAGATCCAGGGGGGATTGGGGCTGGGGCCAACGTCCTGACTTTC. It specifies CANSQDPGGIGAGANVLTF.

This clonotype was recorded many times. The chain links TRBV29-1 to TRBJ2-2; a weak D match, TRBD2 (5 bases). CDR3 length: 12 residues. Germline values: CDR1 SQVTM, CDR2 ANQGSEA. The V gene lost 3 bases and the J gene lost 5 bases, with 7 bases spanning the gap. The CDR3 loop reads CSVDGLTGELFF. The DNA of the CDR3 is TGCAGCGTTGACGGACTTACCGGGGAGCTGTTTTTT.

In its sample, this clonotype was seen many times. The rearrangement joins TRBV6-6 to TRBJ1-6, with D maybe TRBD1 (5 bases). The CDR3 extends over 16 amino acids. Germline V gene data show CDR1 as MNHNY and CDR2 as SVGAGI (reference sequence). V lost 0 bases and J lost 10, with 16 bases in between. The DNA of the CDR3 is TGTGCCAGCAGTTACTCGAGGTCCAGGGCGGGCTCACCCCTCCACTTT. This translates into CASSYSRSRAGSPLHF.

This clonotype was counted a few times. The V gene is TRBV7-9, the J gene TRBJ2-2; 8 positions agree with TRBD1. The CDR3 has 18 residues. Germline V CDR1 and CDR2: SEHNR, FQNEAQ (reference sequence). Trimming at V came to 5 bases and at J to 0 bases, leaving 11 bases not matched to a gene. CDR3 sequence (DNA): TGTGCCAGCAGCCTCCTTGCCGGGACAGGTTCGAACACCGGGGAGCTGTTTTTT. Translating it yields CASSLLAGTGSNTGELFF.

The CDR3 region has the DNA TGTGCCAGCTCACCACCGGGCACTCGCCGCACTGAAGCTTTCTTT. It yields the protein CASSPPGTRRTEAFF. The J gene is TRBJ1-1, the V gene TRBV18, with unresolved D. Trimming removed 0 bases from V and 4 bases from J, with 12 bases in between. Germline CDR1 reads KGHSH; CDR2 reads LQKENI. The CDR3 spans 15 residues. The whole variable domain, remainder taken from reference TRBV18 and TRBJ1-1, is NAGVMQNPRHLVRRRGQEARLRCSPMKGHSHVYWYRQLPEEGLKFMVYLQKENIIDESGMPKERFSAEFPKEGPSILRIQQVVRGDSAAYFCASSPPGTRRTEAFFGQGTRLTVV.

This clonotype was counted ten times or more. This sequence joins TRBV2 and TRBJ1-2; 7 bases are a match to TRBD1. V lost 8 bases and J lost 8; bases outside the gene matches: 11. Germline V lookup: CDR1 SNHLY, CDR2 FYNNEI. The CDR3 runs 13 residues. The CDR3 nucleotides are TGTGCCAGCCTGCTGGAAGACAGGGTCGGCTACACCTTC. This sequence encodes CASLLEDRVGYTF.

This clonotype was detected ten times or more. The rearrangement links TRBV30 to TRBJ1-2, with 9 bases that match TRBD1. The J segment lost 3 bases and the V segment lost 3 bases, leaving 8 bases of the junction unmatched. This CDR3 is built from 15 residues. Germline assignment: CDR1 GTSNPN and CDR2 SVGIG (reference sequence). CDR3 loop: CAWRDVQGADYGYTF. The CDR3 DNA reads as TGTGCCTGGAGGGACGTACAGGGGGCAGACTATGGCTACACCTTC. Using reference TRBV30 and TRBJ1-2 for the parts outside the CDR3, the full variable domain is SQTIHQWPATLVQPVGSPLSLECTVEGTSNPNLYWYRQAAGRGLQLLFYSVGIGQISSEVPQNLSASRPQDRQFILSSKKLLLSDSGFYLCAWRDVQGADYGYTFGSGTRLTVV.